The rows below give T cell receptor beta chains drawn from one sample of a study of blood T cells in healthy people across ages. TCRdb fed the 5' RACE reads into MiXCR, producing one record per CDR3 protein. The sample shows 750,000 to 1,000,000 distinct CDR3 sequences, approximately 32% of them seen only once. These same data were also listed under a study on T cells of mothers and their children.

Sequenced: blood. These receptors originate from a woman aged 40 to 49 in good health. Each CDR3 is given with its conserved first and last residue. Each record gives: V gene, J gene, CDR3 protein.

v_gene: TRBV10-3
j_gene: TRBJ2-7
CDR3aa: CAISGAGGTYEQYF

v_gene: TRBV3-1
j_gene: TRBJ1-1
CDR3aa: CASSQELGKGGTEAFF

v_gene: TRBV5-6
j_gene: TRBJ2-2
CDR3aa: CASSLQRATGELFF

v_gene: TRBV10-3
j_gene: TRBJ2-7
CDR3aa: CAISESTSGGSSSYEQYF

v_gene: TRBV7-9
j_gene: TRBJ1-6
CDR3aa: CASSREGRISYNSPLHF

v_gene: TRBV12-3/TRBV12-4
j_gene: TRBJ1-2
CDR3aa: CASSKGGGRTSGYTF

v_gene: TRBV9
j_gene: TRBJ2-2
CDR3aa: CASSGGSNTGELFF

v_gene: TRBV9
j_gene: TRBJ2-1
CDR3aa: CASSVTGTSDEQFF

v_gene: TRBV10-3
j_gene: TRBJ2-7
CDR3aa: CAISEGVRSYEQYF

v_gene: TRBV9
j_gene: TRBJ1-2
CDR3aa: CASSVDSVTNYGYTF

v_gene: TRBV28
j_gene: TRBJ2-5
CDR3aa: CAGSSGTGETQYF

v_gene: TRBV7-2
j_gene: TRBJ2-1
CDR3aa: CASSPYLNNEQFF

v_gene: TRBV10-3
j_gene: TRBJ1-1
CDR3aa: CAISEGQFAEAFF

v_gene: TRBV10-3
j_gene: TRBJ2-5
CDR3aa: CAISDPGQGAYETQYF

v_gene: TRBV3-1
j_gene: TRBJ1-5
CDR3aa: CASSQETGAGQPQHF

v_gene: TRBV18
j_gene: TRBJ1-5
CDR3aa: CASSPHPTGSLGGPQHF

v_gene: TRBV5-1
j_gene: TRBJ1-2
CDR3aa: CASSPGQGVRYGYTF

v_gene: TRBV20-1
j_gene: TRBJ1-3
CDR3aa: CSARQGPGNTIYF

v_gene: TRBV20-1
j_gene: TRBJ2-5
CDR3aa: CSARDSRRARETQYF

v_gene: TRBV4-1
j_gene: TRBJ2-1
CDR3aa: CASSQGGIEQFF

v_gene: TRBV11-3
j_gene: TRBJ2-3
CDR3aa: CASSPGRGAGADTQYF

v_gene: TRBV20-1
j_gene: TRBJ2-1
CDR3aa: CSATPLSSSYNEQFF

v_gene: TRBV20-1
j_gene: TRBJ1-4
CDR3aa: CSASRDGTNEKLFF

v_gene: TRBV12-3/TRBV12-4
j_gene: TRBJ2-3
CDR3aa: CASSLSGKTQYF

v_gene: TRBV20-1
j_gene: TRBJ2-7
CDR3aa: CSASRSTYEQYF

v_gene: TRBV20-1
j_gene: TRBJ2-3
CDR3aa: CSADRDTSTDTQYF

v_gene: TRBV5-1
j_gene: TRBJ1-1
CDR3aa: CASSSKQGAPNTEAFF

v_gene: TRBV9
j_gene: TRBJ2-1
CDR3aa: CASTLEASGGLRQFF

v_gene: TRBV6-1
j_gene: TRBJ1-1
CDR3aa: CASSEGRGVYEAFF

v_gene: TRBV12-3/TRBV12-4
j_gene: TRBJ2-6
CDR3aa: CASSFLGTGTAPYSGANVLTF

v_gene: TRBV9
j_gene: TRBJ2-5
CDR3aa: CASSSTSGDEQYF

v_gene: TRBV6-6
j_gene: TRBJ1-4
CDR3aa: CASRDGQGNEKLFF

v_gene: TRBV24-1
j_gene: TRBJ1-5
CDR3aa: CATRETDNQPQHF

v_gene: TRBV28
j_gene: TRBJ1-1
CDR3aa: CASSTGPVGTEAFF

v_gene: TRBV2
j_gene: TRBJ2-5
CDR3aa: CASSEALLGTQYF

v_gene: TRBV28
j_gene: TRBJ2-5
CDR3aa: CASSTPGTGGKRETQYF

v_gene: TRBV5-8
j_gene: TRBJ2-2
CDR3aa: CASSRWRGTDTGELFF

v_gene: TRBV7-2
j_gene: TRBJ2-7
CDR3aa: CASSLARLRDRDHEQYF

v_gene: TRBV28
j_gene: TRBJ2-7
CDR3aa: CASSLSASSYEQYF

v_gene: TRBV18
j_gene: TRBJ2-3
CDR3aa: CASSPRALLDTDTQYF

v_gene: TRBV7-9
j_gene: TRBJ2-5
CDR3aa: CASSSPGGLQETQYF

v_gene: TRBV18
j_gene: TRBJ2-5
CDR3aa: CASSPPRSQETQYF

v_gene: TRBV9
j_gene: TRBJ2-5
CDR3aa: CASSVLAGGLQETQYF

v_gene: TRBV6-1
j_gene: TRBJ1-2
CDR3aa: CASSSGSGNYGYTF

v_gene: TRBV29-1
j_gene: TRBJ1-1
CDR3aa: CSSGGWNTEAFF

v_gene: TRBV5-1
j_gene: TRBJ2-4
CDR3aa: CASKVQGGPGGQYF

v_gene: TRBV4-1
j_gene: TRBJ1-3
CDR3aa: CASSLTGDGNTIYF

v_gene: TRBV20-1
j_gene: TRBJ2-5
CDR3aa: CSARDSGESRGTQYF

v_gene: TRBV2
j_gene: TRBJ2-1
CDR3aa: CASSDIGGRSYNEQFF

v_gene: TRBV12-3/TRBV12-4
j_gene: TRBJ1-1
CDR3aa: CASRPMARYSEAFF

v_gene: TRBV9
j_gene: TRBJ2-7
CDR3aa: CASSVSAGSYEQYF

v_gene: TRBV18
j_gene: TRBJ1-2
CDR3aa: CASAPDSTTNYGYTF

v_gene: TRBV5-1
j_gene: TRBJ2-3
CDR3aa: CANSPGGGTDTQYF

v_gene: TRBV12-3/TRBV12-4
j_gene: TRBJ2-7
CDR3aa: CATSGAYEQYF

v_gene: TRBV6-2/TRBV6-3
j_gene: TRBJ2-1
CDR3aa: CASSPTGLTNNEQFF

v_gene: TRBV5-1
j_gene: TRBJ2-5
CDR3aa: CASSLGGQGSGEQYF

v_gene: TRBV5-5
j_gene: TRBJ1-1
CDR3aa: CASSYQSSNTEAFF